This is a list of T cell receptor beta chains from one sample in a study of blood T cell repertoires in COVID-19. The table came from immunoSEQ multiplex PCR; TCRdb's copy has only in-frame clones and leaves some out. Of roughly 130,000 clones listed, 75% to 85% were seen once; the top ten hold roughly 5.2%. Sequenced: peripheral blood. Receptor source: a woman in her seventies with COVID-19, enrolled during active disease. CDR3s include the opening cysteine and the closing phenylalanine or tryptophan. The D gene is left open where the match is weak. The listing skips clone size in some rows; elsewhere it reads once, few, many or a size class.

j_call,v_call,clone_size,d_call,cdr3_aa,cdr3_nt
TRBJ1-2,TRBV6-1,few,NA,CASSDRDTGGYTF,TGTGCCAGCAGTGATAGGGACACGGGGGGCTACACCTTC
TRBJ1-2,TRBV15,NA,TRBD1,CATSRDRQGIYGYTF,TGTGCCACCAGCAGAGATCGACAGGGTATCTATGGCTACACCTTC
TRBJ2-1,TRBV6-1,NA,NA,CASSETGSYNEQFF,TGTGCCAGCAGTGAAACAGGCTCCTACAATGAGCAGTTCTTC
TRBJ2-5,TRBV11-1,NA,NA,CASSHLDRGRETQYF,TGTGCCAGCAGCCACCTTGACAGAGGCCGAGAGACCCAGTACTTC
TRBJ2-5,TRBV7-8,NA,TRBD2,CASSLVLTSGTQETQYF,TGTGCCAGCAGCTTAGTGTTGACTAGCGGGACCCAAGAGACCCAGTACTTC
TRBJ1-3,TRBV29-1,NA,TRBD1,CSVTGQGASWNTIYF,TGCAGCGTTACGGGACAGGGGGCTTCCTGGAACACCATATATTTT
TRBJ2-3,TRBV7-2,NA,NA,CASSLIVNTDTQYF,TGTGCCAGCAGCTTAATAGTCAACACAGATACGCAGTATTTT
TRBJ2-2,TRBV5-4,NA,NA,CASMRRENTGELFF,TGTGCCAGCATGAGGAGGGAGAACACCGGGGAGCTGTTTTTT
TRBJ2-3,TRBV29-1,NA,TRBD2,CSVEGLASGGPTDTQYF,TGCAGCGTTGAAGGATTGGCTAGCGGGGGGCCCACAGATACGCAGTATTTT
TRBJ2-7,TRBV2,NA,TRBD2,CASSDRIAGVEQYF,TGTGCCAGCAGTGATCGAATAGCGGGGGTTGAGCAGTACTTC
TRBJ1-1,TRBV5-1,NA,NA,CASSRNRHEGTEAFF,TGCGCCAGCAGCCGAAACCGCCATGAGGGCACTGAAGCTTTCTTT
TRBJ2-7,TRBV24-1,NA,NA,CATSDRGYEQYF,TGTGCCACCAGTGATAGGGGCTACGAGCAGTACTTC
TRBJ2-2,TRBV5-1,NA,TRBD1,CASSLAGTGNTGELFF,TGCGCCAGCAGCTTGGCGGGGACAGGGAACACCGGGGAGCTGTTTTTT
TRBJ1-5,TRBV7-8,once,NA,CASSRGTSNQPQHF,TGTGCCAGCAGCCGAGGGACAAGCAATCAGCCCCAGCATTTT
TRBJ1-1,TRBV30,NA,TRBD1,CAWSQGQGAYTEAFF,TGTGCCTGGAGTCAGGGACAGGGGGCGTACACTGAAGCTTTCTTT
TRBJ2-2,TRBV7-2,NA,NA,CASSPRLQGTGELFF,TGTGCCAGCAGCCCAAGGCTCCAGGGGACCGGGGAGCTGTTTTTT
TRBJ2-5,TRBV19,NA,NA,CASSIAHGGRETQYF,TGTGCCAGTAGTATAGCCCATGGGGGGAGGGAGACCCAGTACTTC
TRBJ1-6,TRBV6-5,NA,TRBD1,CASSYSNRGDSPLHF,TGTGCCAGCAGTTACTCGAACAGGGGCGATTCACCCCTCCACTTT
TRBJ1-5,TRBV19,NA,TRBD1,CASSTSTGARNQPQHF,TGTGCCAGTAGTACTTCGACAGGGGCGCGAAATCAGCCCCAGCATTTT
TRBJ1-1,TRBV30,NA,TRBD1,CAWGRQGNTEAFF,TGTGCCTGGGGAAGACAGGGGAACACTGAAGCTTTCTTT
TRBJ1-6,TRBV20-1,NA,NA,CSATHSALHF,TGCAGTGCTACCCATTCAGCCCTCCACTTT
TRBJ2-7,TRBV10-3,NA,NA,CAISAPGSWVEQYF,TGTGCCATCAGTGCGCCAGGGTCTTGGGTCGAGCAGTACTTC
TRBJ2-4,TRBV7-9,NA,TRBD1,CASSLALQGDIQYF,TGTGCCAGCAGCTTAGCGCTCCAGGGGGACATTCAGTACTTC
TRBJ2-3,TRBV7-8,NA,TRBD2,CASSPGTSGVHTQYF,TGTGCCAGCAGCCCCGGGACTAGCGGGGTCCATACGCAGTATTTT
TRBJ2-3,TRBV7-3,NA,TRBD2,CASSPGLAGAGDTQYF,TGTGCCAGCAGCCCGGGACTAGCGGGGGCTGGAGATACGCAGTATTTT
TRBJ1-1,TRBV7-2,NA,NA,CASSLGRKMNTEAFF,TGTGCCAGCAGCTTAGGGAGAAAGATGAACACTGAAGCTTTCTTT
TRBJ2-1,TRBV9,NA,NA,CASSVGVGSSYNEQFF,TGTGCCAGCAGCGTAGGTGTGGGCAGCTCCTACAATGAGCAGTTCTTC
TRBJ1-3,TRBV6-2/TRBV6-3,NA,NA,CASSRQGNTIYF,TGTGCCAGCAGTCGACAGGGAAACACCATATATTTT
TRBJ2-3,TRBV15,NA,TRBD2,CATSSMGLAGGQDTQYF,TGTGCCACCAGCAGCATGGGACTAGCGGGGGGGCAAGATACGCAGTATTTT
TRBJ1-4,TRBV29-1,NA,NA,CSVRGATNEKLFF,TGCAGCGTGCGTGGGGCGACTAATGAAAAACTGTTTTTT
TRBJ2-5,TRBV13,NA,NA,CASSLGGLKTQYF,TGTGCCAGCAGCTTGGGCGGGTTGAAGACCCAGTACTTC
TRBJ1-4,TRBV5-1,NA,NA,CASSSDVRGPGEKLFF,TGCGCCAGCAGCTCAGACGTCAGGGGACCGGGTGAAAAACTGTTTTTT
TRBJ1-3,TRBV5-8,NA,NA,CASSLEGVGGNTIYF,TGTGCCAGCAGCTTGGAGGGGGTAGGAGGAAACACCATATATTTT
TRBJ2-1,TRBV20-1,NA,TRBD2,CSASQTSGPQKFF,TGCAGTGCTAGTCAGACTAGCGGCCCCCAAAAGTTCTTC
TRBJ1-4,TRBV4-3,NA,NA,CASSQVGAEKLFF,TGCGCCAGCAGCCAAGTGGGGGCTGAAAAACTGTTTTTT
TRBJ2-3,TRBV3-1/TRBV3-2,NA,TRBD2,CASSQDLRRGGTDTQYF,TGTGCCAGCAGCCAAGATCTGAGGCGGGGGGGCACAGATACGCAGTATTTT
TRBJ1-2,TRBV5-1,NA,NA,CASSLRQGYGGYTF,TGCGCCAGCAGCTTGAGGCAGGGGTATGGTGGCTACACCTTC
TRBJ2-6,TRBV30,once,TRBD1,CAWDRGSGANVLTF,TGTGCCTGGGACAGGGGGAGCGGGGCCAACGTCCTGACTTTC
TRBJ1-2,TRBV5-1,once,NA,CASSPRTGANYGYTF,TGCGCCAGCAGCCCGAGGACGGGGGCTAACTATGGCTACACCTTC
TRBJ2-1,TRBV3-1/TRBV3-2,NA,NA,CASSPQVAYNEQFF,TGTGCCAGCAGCCCCCAAGTAGCCTACAATGAGCAGTTCTTC
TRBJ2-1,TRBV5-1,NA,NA,CASSLKGVPNEQFF,TGCGCCAGCAGCTTGAAAGGGGTTCCAAATGAGCAGTTCTTC
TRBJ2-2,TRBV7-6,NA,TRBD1,CASSLGQGFTGELFF,TGTGCCAGCAGCTTAGGACAGGGGTTCACCGGGGAGCTGTTTTTT
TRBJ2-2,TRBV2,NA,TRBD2,CASSPLAGGSSTGELFF,TGTGCCAGCAGCCCACTAGCGGGGGGCTCGAGCACCGGGGAGCTGTTTTTT
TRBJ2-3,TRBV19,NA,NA,CASSITGNTDTQYF,TGTGCCAGTAGTATAACGGGGAACACAGATACGCAGTATTTT
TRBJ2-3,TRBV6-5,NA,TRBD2,CASRLAGLTDTQYF,TGTGCCAGCAGACTAGCGGGCCTGACAGATACGCAGTATTTT
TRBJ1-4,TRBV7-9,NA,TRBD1,CASSLTGAGEKLFF,TGTGCCAGCAGCTTAACAGGGGCAGGAGAAAAACTGTTTTTT
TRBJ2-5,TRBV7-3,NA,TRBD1,CASSSTGQIQETQYF,TGTGCCAGCAGCTCGACGGGACAGATCCAAGAGACCCAGTACTTC
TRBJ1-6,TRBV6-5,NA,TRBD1,CASSYGQAYNSPLHF,TGTGCCAGCAGTTACGGACAGGCGTATAATTCACCCCTCCACTTT
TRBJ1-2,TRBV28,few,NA,CASSSTGLYGYTF,TGTGCCAGCAGTTCGACGGGACTCTATGGCTACACCTTC
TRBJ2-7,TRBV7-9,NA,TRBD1,CASSHRTGDTGEQYF,TGTGCCAGCAGCCACCGGACAGGGGATACTGGCGAGCAGTACTTC
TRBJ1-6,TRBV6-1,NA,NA,CASSEARISPLHF,TGTGCCAGCAGTGAAGCGAGGATTTCACCCCTCCACTTT
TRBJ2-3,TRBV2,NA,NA,CASSERGAGVTDTQYF,TGTGCCAGCAGTGAACGCGGGGCGGGCGTCACAGATACGCAGTATTTT
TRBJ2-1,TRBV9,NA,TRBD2,CASSVGPSGGGNEQFF,TGTGCCAGCAGCGTAGGTCCTAGCGGGGGTGGGAATGAGCAGTTCTTC
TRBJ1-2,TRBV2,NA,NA,CASSEQGRADYGYTF,TGTGCCAGCAGTGAACAGGGCAGGGCGGACTATGGCTACACCTTC
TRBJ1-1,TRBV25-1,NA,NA,CASSELGGITAFF,TGTGCCAGCAGTGAATTGGGGGGTATCACAGCTTTCTTT
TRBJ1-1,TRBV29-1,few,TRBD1,CSVPMTGASMNTEAFF,TGCAGCGTACCGATGACAGGGGCGAGCATGAACACTGAAGCTTTCTTT
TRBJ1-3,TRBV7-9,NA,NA,CASAGGSSGNTIYF,TGTGCCAGCGCGGGGGGGTCCTCTGGAAACACCATATATTTT
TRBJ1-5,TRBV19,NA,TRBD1,CASSPPGTGFNQPQHF,TGTGCCAGTAGTCCCCCTGGGACAGGCTTCAATCAGCCCCAGCATTTT
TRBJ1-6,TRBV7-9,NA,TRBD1,CASSESGTADSPLHF,TGTGCCAGCAGCGAATCCGGGACAGCCGATTCACCCCTCCACTTT
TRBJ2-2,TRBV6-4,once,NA,CASSDSDWVAANTGELFF,TGTGCCAGCAGTGACTCGGATTGGGTCGCGGCGAACACCGGGGAGCTGTTTTTT